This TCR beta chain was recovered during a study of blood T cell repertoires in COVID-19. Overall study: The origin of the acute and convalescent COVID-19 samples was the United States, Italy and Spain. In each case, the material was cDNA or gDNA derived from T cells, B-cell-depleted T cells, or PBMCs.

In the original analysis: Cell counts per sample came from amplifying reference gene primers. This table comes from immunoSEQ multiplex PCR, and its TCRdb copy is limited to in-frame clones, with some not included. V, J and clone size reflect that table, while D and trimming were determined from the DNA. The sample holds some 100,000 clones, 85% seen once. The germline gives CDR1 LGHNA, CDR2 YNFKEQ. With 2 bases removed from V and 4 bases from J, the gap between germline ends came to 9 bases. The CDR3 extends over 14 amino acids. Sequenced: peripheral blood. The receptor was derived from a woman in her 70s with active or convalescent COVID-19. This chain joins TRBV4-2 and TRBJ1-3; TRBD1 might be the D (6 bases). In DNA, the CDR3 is TGTGCCAGCAGCCAACCCGGACAGGGAAACACCATATATTTT. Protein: CASSQPGQGNTIYF.